This T cell receptor (beta chain) was obtained from a study of OX40 agonist ivuxolimab in advanced cancers. Study outcomes and limitations: Near-lowest levels of clonal expansion characterized partial responders at 0.1-3.0 mg/kg. At 0.1 to 3.0 mg/kg and by week 6, CD4+ and CD8+ T cells in the blood had expanded clonally. There were also nonresponders showing low normalized T-cell clonal expansion.

Sampling times: baseline, cycle 4 day 1, cycle 7 day 1. On this clone itself: Antigen unknown.

The length of the CDR3 is 14 residues. CDR1 and CDR2 from the germline V gene are MNHEY and SMNVEV (reference sequence). Deletions cut 3 bases from V and 0 bases from J, with 6 bases between. Assay used: immunoSEQ multiplex PCR; TCRdb lists only in-frame clones, some missing. The sample has 90,000 to 95,000 clones, more than 75% seen once. This chain connects TRBV27 to TRBJ1-5, with no clear D. The origin of this receptor is an adult with an advanced solid tumor such as melanoma, head and neck, liver or kidney cancer. The specimen comprised CD4+ or CD8+ T cells sorted from blood, sampled in a trial of the OX40 agonist ivuxolimab. In DNA, the CDR3 is TGTGCCAGCAGTTTTGCCTATAGCAATCAGCCCCAGCATTTT. The encoded protein is CASSFAYSNQPQHF.